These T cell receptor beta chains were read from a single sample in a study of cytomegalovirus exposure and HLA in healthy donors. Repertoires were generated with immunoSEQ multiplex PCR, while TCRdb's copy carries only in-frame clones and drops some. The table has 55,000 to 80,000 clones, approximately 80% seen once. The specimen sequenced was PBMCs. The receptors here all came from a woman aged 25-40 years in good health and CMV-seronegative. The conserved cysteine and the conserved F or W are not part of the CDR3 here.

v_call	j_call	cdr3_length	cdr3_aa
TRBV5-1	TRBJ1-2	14	ASSFYVPSREGGYT
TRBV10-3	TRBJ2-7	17	AISKDLWDRGSSSYEQY
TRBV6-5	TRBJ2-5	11	ASSSPGQETQY
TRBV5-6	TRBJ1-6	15	ASSLAVGQGENSPLH
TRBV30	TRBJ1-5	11	ARSGGDNQPQH
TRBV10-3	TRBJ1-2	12	AISGQGMDYGYT
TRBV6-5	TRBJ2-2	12	ASSYSALTGELF
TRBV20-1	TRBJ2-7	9	SAQTGYEQY
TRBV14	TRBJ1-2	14	ASSLTGLSYFYGYT
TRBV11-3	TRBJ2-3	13	ASSPLGGPTDTQY